This T cell receptor (beta chain) was sequenced during a study of T cell responses to AZD1222 COVID-19 vaccine (dated by TCRdb to about 2021). At the level of the whole study: TCR sequencing covered over 230 trial participants: around 210 given two doses of AZD1222 and about 26 given two doses of MenACWY control vaccine. Trial participants were enrolled by age into subgroups of 18-55, 56-69 and 70-plus years, and around 150, 29 and 61 TCR-sequenced participants, respectively, were included in these subgroups. Broader findings and caveats from the paper: Conclusions about previously exposed vaccinees are limited, since just five to seven AZD1222 recipients were seropositive for SARS-CoV-2 at baseline. The 56-69-year group was small, and its depth increase did not reach significance, likely because of low power. The whole spike protein was spanned by vaccine-associated CD4 TCRs, and dominant responses were seen in regions 160-218 and 743-854. After two AZD1222 doses, spike-specific TCR breadth and depth were significantly higher than at day 0 and than in MenACWY recipients. Because no day 14 peak-response samples were available, repertoires were characterized only after the peak T cell response. Most participants were white British and females outnumbered males, and the authors suggested that clonal diversity may have been underestimated. Epitopes outside the regions mutated in the B.1.351 and B.1.1.7 variants were reportedly recognized by nearly half of the unique spike-specific TCRs.

The CDR3 regions of human TCRbeta chains were subjected to immunosequencing. The original methods were these. Repertoire TCRs were matched against a reference library of SARS-CoV-2-specific TCRs generated with the MIRA antigen-specificity platform. Breadth was defined as the fraction of unique TCRs that were SARS-CoV-2-associated, and depth was defined as the fraction of total T cells that were SARS-CoV-2-associated. Using the MIRA data, every spike-specific TCR was mapped to the spike region that the TCR reacted to and assigned to either a CD4 or a CD8 class. Log10-transformed breadth and depth values were compared by one-way ANOVA with Sidak's multiple comparisons tests. The clones in this table, taken by TCRdb from immuneACCESS, are in-frame only. Not every clone is retained; where verified, under half of the shortfall comes from an unresolved V gene, and the cause of the rest is unknown. The DNA gave D and trimming, while V, J and clone size come from that table. The sample table contains 70,000 to 95,000 clones; only one count was recorded for about 88% of them. The ten biggest clones cover roughly 4.9% of the sample.

The time point label for this specimen denotes: about 28 days (+/-7) after the second vaccine dose. AZD1222 recipients given second doses at about 4 weeks or at about 12 weeks were pooled, since spike-specific TCR depth and breadth were not found to differ between the two schedules. Samples from vaccinated people were obtained from the UK trials COV001 and COV002, which included a single-blind randomized controlled phase 2/3 trial of AZD1222 (ChAdOx1 nCoV-19) in healthy adults. For TCRbeta chain sequencing, PBMC samples from trial participants were taken at day 0 and at day 28 after the second dose. As to this clone: The antigen it binds to is not known. Base qualities are not at hand, and no much larger clone is one base apart.

This receptor was identified in an adult who received the AZD1222 COVID-19 vaccine. The sequencing here drew on peripheral blood, taken 28 days after the second AZD1222 dose.

The nucleotides are TGTGCCAGCAGCTCCATAGGGCCTCCAGATACGCAGTATTTT. Translated, this gives CASSSIGPPDTQYF. This chain is built from TRBV7-2 and TRBJ2-3, with an unclear D gene assignment. V is cut by 4 bases and J by 4 bases, and the space between the germline ends is 12 bases. In the germline V gene, CDR1 corresponds to SGHTA and CDR2 to FQGNSA. Inclusive of the bounding cysteine and phenylalanine, the CDR3 is 14 residues long. Just CDR3 DNA is preserved here, 42 bases in frame from base 1.